The source of this T cell receptor (beta chain) is a study of control samples from healthy donors and cancer patients. Some clones are missing from TCRdb's copy, which holds only in-frame ones; the method was immunoSEQ multiplex PCR. The sample yields some 150,000 clones, approximately 93% seen once. The CDR3 extends over 15 amino acids. The germline CDR1 and CDR2 sequences are SGHRS and YFSETQ. The V and J ends lost 0 bases and 6 bases, in that order; junction bases with no gene match: 2. This receptor was obtained from a middle-aged man in good health. The V and J genes are TRBV5-1 and TRBJ2-1; 11 bases match TRBD1. The sequenced sample was blood. In nucleotides, the CDR3 is TGCGCCAGCAGCTTGGAAGGGACAGGGGGCAATGAGCAGTTCTTC. Its translation: CASSLEGTGGNEQFF. Combining the CDR3 with reference TRBV5-1 and TRBJ2-1 gives the whole variable domain KAGVTQTPRYLIKTRGQQVTLSCSPISGHRSVSWYQQTPGQGLQFLFEYFSETQRNKGNFPGRFSGRQFSNSRSEMNVSTLELGDSALYLCASSLEGTGGNEQFFGPGTRLTVL.